One and the same sample provided the 5 T cell receptor beta chains below, sequenced in a study of blood T cells in healthy people across ages (dated by TCRdb to the mid-2010s). The protocol used for the library was 5' RACE. The instrument given in TCRdb is Illumina HiSeq 2500. A second PCR of about 7 to 12 cycles was run with a J-beta primer mix and a sample-barcoded 5' primer. The raw public reads went through TCRdb reprocessing: fastp at Q25, MiXCR clone calling, in-frame beta chains kept. For every CDR3 protein sequence, its rows merge into one entry that carries the most common genes and DNA. In all, the sample holds over 1,500,000 distinct CDR3 sequences, and around 50% of those were seen once. Approximately 2% of the sample comes from the top ten. The sequencing sample was made of blood. All receptors come from a woman aged 35 to 49 in good health.

The V and J genes are TRBV5-6 and TRBJ1-5; possibly TRBD1 for D (6 bases). The CDR3 totals 15 residues. Trimming stripped 5 bases from V and 4 bases from J, with 16 bases between. CDR1 and CDR2 (germline): SGHDT, YYEEEE. CDR3 nucleotides: TGTGCCAGCAGTGCCACGGGGGCGCCGAATCAGCCCCAGCATTTT. It is translated as CASSATGAPNQPQHF. Drawing the rest from reference TRBV5-6 and TRBJ1-5, the complete variable domain is DAGVTQSPTHLIKTRGQQVTLRCSPKSGHDTVSWYQQALGQGPQFIFQYYEEEERQRGNFPDRFSGHQFPNYSSELNVNALLLGDSALYLCASSATGAPNQPQHFGDGTRLSIL.

The chain carries TRBV4-1 and TRBJ1-6; no clear D gene. The germline V and J ends were trimmed by 2 bases and 6 bases, with 5 bases remaining between them. CDR3 size: 13 residues. Per germline, CDR1 MGHRA and CDR2 YSYEKL. In DNA, the CDR3 is TGCGCCAGCAGCCAACGGGGTAATTCACCCCTCCACTTT. This sequence encodes CASSQRGNSPLHF.

V is TRBV6-5 and J is TRBJ1-5, with TRBD1 identical over 10 bases. Trimming took 6 bases from V and 10 from J; bases not matched to a gene: 9. The CDR3 loop spans 14 amino acids. Germline V gene sequence: CDR1 MNHEY, CDR2 SVGAGI. CDR3 nucleotide sequence: TGTGCCAGCAGCCTTGGGACAGGGGCCTATCCCCAGCATTTT. The encoded protein is CASSLGTGAYPQHF.

This clonotype was seen only a few times. The V and J genes are TRBV12-3 or TRBV12-4 and TRBJ1-5; D may be TRBD1 (5 bases). Trimming stripped 2 bases from V and 6 bases from J, with 11 bases between. The CDR3 consists of 14 residues. CDR3 region: CASSLLGAGQPQHF. The CDR3 DNA follows: TGTGCCAGCAGTTTACTCGGGGCGGGTCAGCCCCAGCATTTT.

The J gene is TRBJ1-2, the V gene TRBV6-1; D is uncertain. Germline-derived CDR1 and CDR2 are MNHNS and SASEGT. The V gene lost 0 bases and the J gene lost 7 bases, with 6 bases spanning the gap. CDR3 length: 12 amino acids. The CDR3 is CASSEASSGYTF. CDR3 sequence (DNA): TGTGCCAGCAGTGAAGCCAGCTCTGGCTACACCTTC.